The clone carrying this T cell receptor beta chain showed up many times. Its antigen is unidentified. This entry comes from a study of regulatory T cells in long-lasting Graves disease. Whole-study findings and limits: Persistent patients had more shared public clonotypes (2,741) than new patients (about 1,000).

Described time point: newly diagnosed GD, antithyroid drugs for less than 3 months. The TCR library was made from RNA extracted from PBMCs. In each case, Graves' disease was diagnosed per American Thyroid Association guidelines. From each patient, roughly 9 milliliters of peripheral blood was drawn and collected into an EDTA anticoagulant tube. Trimming removed 6 bases from V and 8 bases from J; junction bases left unmatched: 6. The CDR3 sequence is 12 residues long. Germline assignment: CDR1 MDHEN and CDR2 SYDVKM. Through Arm-PCR of CDR3 regions and iRepertoire HTBI primers, TCR beta libraries were built. In TCRdb, the multiplex PCR reads were re-called with MiXCR into one record per CDR3 protein. The sample yields 200,000 to 250,000 distinct CDR3 sequences, 20% seen once.

The sequenced sample was peripheral blood mononuclear cells (PBMCs), obtained at new diagnosis, from a patient treated with antithyroid drugs. This TCR derives from a female donor with Graves disease. The chain uses TRBV28 and TRBJ1-2, with 7 bases fitting TRBD1. Here the CDR3 reads CASRVDRQGYTF. The DNA for the CDR3 is TGTGCCAGCAGGGTGGACAGGCAAGGCTACACCTTC.